This T cell receptor beta chain is from a study of Ad26.COV2.S vaccination and SARS-CoV-2 variants. Background on the study: Recipients of Ad26.COV2.S got it intramuscularly, once or twice 56 days apart.

The CDR3 totals 16 residues. From germline, CDR1 is MDHEN and CDR2 SYDVKM. Trimming took 2 bases from V and 6 from J, leaving 19 bases between them. Details on this clone: Its antigen is undetermined.

Described treatment: over 15 received Ad26.COV2.S at low or high dose, single or two shots; 5 received placebo; per-sample allocation not given. Sampling occurred on day 63 after the first vaccine or placebo injection. Spike of the Wuhan-strain SARS-CoV-2 was expressed by an Ad26 vector, which formed the vaccine. Libraries were prepared by immunoSEQ multiplex PCR; TCRdb keeps only in-frame clonotypes and omits some of them. The sample lists around 450,000 clones; roughly 88% were seen once. Notes on the study in general: Spike-specific TCR breadth ran higher among vaccine recipients than placebo recipients. Spike-specific CD8+ and CD4+ T cell responses reportedly showed substantial breadth after vaccination.

This sample comprised peripheral blood, obtained in a trial of Ad26.COV2.S vaccine versus placebo. This receptor was identified in a person aged 18-65 years who received the Ad26.COV2.S COVID-19 vaccine or a placebo. The chain is built from TRBV28 and TRBJ1-2, with unresolved D. CDR3 DNA sequence: TGTGCCAGCAGTTTAACCCCCGGGTCTTCTTCTGATGGCTACACCTTC. Encoded protein: CASSLTPGSSSDGYTF.